These 14 T cell receptor beta chains were sequenced from one sample in a study of regulatory T cells in long-lasting Graves disease listed by TCRdb under 2021. In the paper's terms, the time point label means: persistent/refractory GD, antithyroid drugs over 5 years with positive TRAb. For both TCR sequencing and RNA sequencing, RNA was extracted from PBMCs using TRIzol. Receptor amplification or capture employed multiplex PCR. The reads were generated on an Illumina HiSeq 4000. To build TCR beta libraries, CDR3 regions were amplified by Arm-PCR using iRepertoire HTBI primers. TCRdb reprocessing: public reads trimmed at Q25 with fastp, clones called with MiXCR, in-frame beta chains kept. Rows are unified per CDR3 protein, each entry keeping the most common DNA and genes. The table for this sample lists roughly 400,000 distinct CDR3 sequences; less than 25% of them were counted only once. The ten largest account for roughly 20% of the sample.

The source material was peripheral blood mononuclear cells (PBMCs), sampled when the disease was refractory, from a patient treated with antithyroid drugs. These receptors were collected from a female donor with Graves disease.

In DNA form, the CDR3 reads TGTGCCAGCAGCTTAGACCTAGCGGTGAAGAATGAGCAGTTCTTC. It encodes CASSLDLAVKNEQFF. The chain has TRBV7-2 and TRBJ2-1, with TRBD2 matching over 7 bases. Germline trimming cut 1 base from V and 7 bases from J; bases unmatched to any gene: 7. This CDR3 has 15 residues. Germline CDR1 and CDR2: SGHTA and FQGNSA.

This clonotype was seen ten or more times. This chain connects TRBV12-3 or TRBV12-4 to TRBJ1-1, with D perhaps matching TRBD1 (5 bases). This CDR3 has 15 residues. Trimming shortened V by 7 bases and J by 4 bases, and 19 bases separated the two germline ends. The CDR3 reads CASKPSGGWSTEAFF. The CDR3 nucleotides are TGTGCCAGCAAGCCCAGCGGGGGTTGGAGCACTGAAGCTTTCTTT.

Ten or more counts support this clonotype. The chain is built from TRBV29-1 and TRBJ1-1; TRBD1 is a possible D gene (5 bases). The V gene lost 7 bases and the J gene lost 1 base, with 22 bases spanning the gap. There are 16 residues in the CDR3. The germline V gene encodes CDR1 SQVTM and CDR2 ANQGSEA. The CDR3 sequence is CSGGGGAGGTNTEAFF. CDR3 nucleotides: TGCAGCGGGGGGGGAGGTGCTGGGGGGACGAACACTGAAGCTTTCTTT.

Of note for this clonotype: The conserved final phenylalanine or tryptophan is absent from the CDR3, which likely points to a read error. V and J are TRBV27 and TRBJ1-2, with 11 positions matching TRBD1. CDR3 length: 14 amino acids. Germline-derived CDR1 and CDR2 are MNHEY and SMNVEV (reference sequence). V lost 9 bases, J lost 4 bases, and 7 bases stayed unmatched. The CDR3, as DNA: TGTGCCAGTGGACAGGGGGCGACCCGCTATGGCTACACCCTC. Encoded protein: CASGQGATRYGYTL.

The table lists this clonotype with many counts. V gene TRBV5-8 combines with J gene TRBJ2-7; D gene unclear. Germline loops: CDR1 SGHTS, CDR2 YDEGEE. The ends were cut back, 3 bases at V and 4 bases at J, with 14 bases in the middle. The CDR3 sequence is 14 residues long. CDR3 sequence reads: CASSSVHNPYEQYF. CDR3 DNA sequence: TGTGCCAGCAGCTCTGTCCACAATCCATACGAGCAGTACTTC.

The V and J genes are TRBV4-1 and TRBJ2-4; D is perhaps TRBD1 or TRBD2 (5 bases each). Germline CDR1 and CDR2: MGHRA and YSYEKL. This CDR3 comprises 14 residues. V was cut by 0 bases and J by 7 bases, with 10 bases left in between. In nucleotides, the CDR3 is TGCGCCAGCAGCCAAGATCAGGGCGGGAACATTCAGTACTTC. This codes for CASSQDQGGNIQYF.

This clonotype appeared many times. The genes are TRBV20-1 and TRBJ1-1; no clear D gene. The CDR3 spans 11 residues. V lost 8 bases to trimming and J lost 8 bases, with 15 bases between them. Germline CDR1 is DFQATT and CDR2 is SNEGSKA (reference sequence). CDR3 DNA: TGCAGTCCTACAGAAGGGCTGGAAGCTTTCTTT. Its protein product is CSPTEGLEAFF.

The CDR3 DNA reads as TGTGCCAGCAGCCTAGGGACCCCCAATTCACCCCTCCACTTT. Encoded protein: CASSLGTPNSPLHF. The rearrangement uses TRBV27 and TRBJ1-6; D might be TRBD1 (5 bases). V lost 6 bases and J 7 bases, leaving 13 bases between the germline ends. The CDR3 runs to 14 residues. Germline CDR1 reads MNHEY; CDR2 reads SMNVEV (reference sequence).

The chain uses TRBV7-9 and TRBJ2-7; D call uncertain. V was shortened by 1 base and J by 6 bases, with 7 bases between the two germline ends. Germline CDR1 reads SEHNR; CDR2 reads FQNEAQ (reference sequence). The CDR3 consists of 12 residues. Written as DNA, the CDR3 is TGTGCCAGCAGCTTAGACTATTCCGAGCAGTACTTC. It codes for CASSLDYSEQYF.

This clonotype has at least ten counts. This chain uses TRBV2 with TRBJ2-7; TRBD1 matches 12 bases. V lost 6 bases and J lost 7; bases outside the gene matches: 10. The CDR3 has 15 amino acids. Per germline, CDR1 SNHLY and CDR2 FYNNEI. The CDR3 loop is CASSRPGQGAGEQYF. The CDR3 nucleotides are TGTGCCAGCAGCAGACCGGGACAGGGGGCGGGAGAGCAGTACTTC. Using reference TRBV2 and TRBJ2-7 for the parts outside the CDR3, the full variable domain is EPEVTQTPSHQVTQMGQEVILRCVPISNHLYFYWYRQILGQKVEFLVSFYNNEISEKSEIFDDQFSVERPDGSNFTLKIRSTKLEDSAMYFCASSRPGQGAGEQYFGPGTRLTVT.

This clonotype was seen ten or more times. The rearrangement uses TRBV20-1 and TRBJ2-5; possibly TRBD1 for D (6 bases). V lost 4 bases to trimming and J lost 2 bases, with 8 bases between them. CDR1 is DFQATT and CDR2 is SNEGSKA in the germline V gene (reference sequence). This CDR3 is built from 12 residues. The CDR3 loop is CSAIQGQETQYF. CDR3 bases: TGCAGTGCTATACAGGGACAAGAGACCCAGTACTTC.

This clonotype was observed a few times. This CDR3 fails to terminate in the conserved phenylalanine or tryptophan, so it likely reflects a read error. The V gene is TRBV6-1, the J gene TRBJ1-1; 7 positions match TRBD1. The CDR3 runs to 14 residues. In germline, CDR1 is MNHNS, CDR2 SASEGT. After removal of 0 bases from V and 7 bases from J, the junction contained 5 bases not matched to a gene. The CDR3 here is CASSEAWQGVEAFL. The CDR3 DNA reads as TGTGCCAGCAGTGAAGCTTGGCAGGGGGTTGAAGCTTTCCTT.

This clonotype has a count of ten or more. The chain links TRBV6-2 or TRBV6-3 to TRBJ2-5; D remains ambiguous. Germline values: CDR1 MNHEY, CDR2 SVGEGT. Trimming removed 2 bases from V and 5 bases from J, with 12 bases in between. The CDR3 has 14 residues. CDR3 amino acids: CASSYGASRETQYF. In DNA form, the CDR3 reads TGTGCCAGCAGTTACGGTGCATCAAGGGAGACCCAGTACTTC.

The chain couples TRBV7-2 to TRBJ1-6, with TRBD1 as a possible D gene (5 bases). Per germline, CDR1 SGHTA and CDR2 FQGNSA. The CDR3 is 16 residues long. V was pared by 5 bases and J by 5 bases, with 16 bases between. The CDR3 DNA follows: TGTGCCAGCAGCCCGGCCGACGGGGGGAATAATTCACCCCTCCACTTT. It translates to CASSPADGGNNSPLHF.